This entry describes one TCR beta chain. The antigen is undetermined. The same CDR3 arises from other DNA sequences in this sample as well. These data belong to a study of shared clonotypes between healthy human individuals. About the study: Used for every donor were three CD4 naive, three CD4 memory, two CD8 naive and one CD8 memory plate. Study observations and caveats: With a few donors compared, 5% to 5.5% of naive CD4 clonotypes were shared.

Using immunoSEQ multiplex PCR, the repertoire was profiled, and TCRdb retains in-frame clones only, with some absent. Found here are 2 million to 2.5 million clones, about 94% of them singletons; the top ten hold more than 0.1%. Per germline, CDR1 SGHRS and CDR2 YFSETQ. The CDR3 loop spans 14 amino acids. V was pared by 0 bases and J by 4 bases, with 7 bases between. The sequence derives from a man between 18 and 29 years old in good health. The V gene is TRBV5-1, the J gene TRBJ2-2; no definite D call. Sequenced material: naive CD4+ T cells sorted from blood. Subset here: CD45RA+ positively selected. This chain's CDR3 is CASSLGQRTGELFF. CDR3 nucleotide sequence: TGCGCCAGCAGCTTGGGGCAGCGCACCGGGGAGCTGTTTTTT.